The 9 T cell receptor beta chains below come from one sample, sequenced in a study of blood T cell repertoires in COVID-19. Generated by immunoSEQ multiplex PCR, the TCRdb table keeps only in-frame clones and is missing some. This sample has hundreds of thousands of clones, with roughly 85% found just once. The specimen sequenced was peripheral blood. The receptors stem from a woman younger than 30 with acute or convalescent COVID-19.

The V and J genes are TRBV30 and TRBJ1-5, with 10 bases that match TRBD1. Trimming at V came to 3 bases and at J to 0 bases, leaving 8 bases not matched to a gene. The CDR3 is 17 amino acids. Germline V gene data show CDR1 as GTSNPN and CDR2 as SVGIG (reference sequence). The CDR3 spells CAWSRTGGRYSNQPQHF. CDR3 nucleotide sequence: TGTGCCTGGAGCCGGACAGGGGGAAGGTATAGCAATCAGCCCCAGCATTTT.

The chain combines TRBV10-3 with TRBJ1-4; D might be TRBD1 (5 bases). Trimming pared 4 bases from V and 7 bases from J, leaving 10 bases between. This CDR3 is 13 amino acids long. Germline values: CDR1 ENHRY, CDR2 SYGVKD. The DNA of the CDR3 is TGTGCCATCAGTGTCCAGGGCGGTGAAAAACTGTTTTTT. The encoded protein is CAISVQGGEKLFF.

This clone was recorded a few times. The chain carries TRBV27 and TRBJ2-7; D not certain. Germline assignment: CDR1 MNHEY and CDR2 SMNVEV (reference sequence). The CDR3 is made up of 10 amino acids. V was shortened by 8 bases and J by 4 bases, with 6 bases between the two germline ends. CDR3 DNA: TGTGCCAGCGGGCGATACGAGCAGTACTTC. Its protein is CASGRYEQYF.

As DNA, the CDR3 is TGTGCCACCAGCAGAGGGGGGGACGGTCAAGAGACCCAGTACTTC. Amino acid sequence: CATSRGGDGQETQYF. The chain uses TRBV15 and TRBJ2-5; D possibly corresponds to TRBD2 (6 bases). In germline, CDR1 is LNHNV, CDR2 YYDKDF (reference sequence). Trimming cost V 1 base and J 2 bases, with 11 bases left between them. The CDR3 is 15 amino acids.

This chain links TRBV2 with TRBJ2-1, with 8 bases aligning to TRBD2. Germline loops: CDR1 SNHLY, CDR2 FYNNEI. Trimming at V came to 11 bases and at J to 3 bases, leaving 12 bases not matched to a gene. The CDR3 contains 15 residues. The CDR3 sequence is CAGRGDIGFYNEQFF. DNA of the CDR3: TGTGCCGGGCGGGGGGACATAGGGTTCTACAATGAGCAGTTCTTC.

V and J are TRBV5-4 and TRBJ2-7; 13 bases are shared with TRBD2. V trimming: 7 bases; J trimming: 5 bases; junction bases outside the gene matches: 6. This CDR3 is built from 14 residues. Germline loops: CDR1 SGHNT, CDR2 YYREEE (reference sequence). CDR3 nucleotides: TGTGCCAGCGCACTAGCGGGAGGGCACGACGAGCAGTACTTC. Its translation: CASALAGGHDEQYF.

The CDR3 protein is CARQPPPSATNEKLFF. Here the CDR3 DNA reads TGTGCCAGACAGCCCCCCCCCAGTGCAACTAATGAAAAACTGTTTTTT. The rearrangement uses TRBV19 and TRBJ1-4; D is unresolved. The CDR3 length is 16 residues. Trimming removed 9 bases from V and 0 bases from J, with 17 bases in between. Germline V gives CDR1 LNHDA, CDR2 SQIVND (reference sequence).

The chain couples TRBV9 to TRBJ1-4; the D gene is possibly TRBD1 (6 bases). The CDR3 extends over 15 amino acids. Trimming stripped 8 bases from V and 2 bases from J, with 16 bases between. CDR1 is SGDLS and CDR2 is YYNGEE in the germline V gene. CDR3 loop: CASTRGMGTNEKLFF. The CDR3, as DNA: TGTGCCAGTACAAGGGGGATGGGGACTAATGAAAAACTGTTTTTT.

This clone has just one count. The chain joins TRBV9 to TRBJ2-5; 11 positions match TRBD2. V was clipped by 3 bases and J by 1 base; unmatched bases: 5. Germline lookup yields CDR1 SGDLS and CDR2 YYNGEE. The CDR3 is made up of 16 amino acids. This CDR3 is CASSALAGGTQETQYF. DNA of the CDR3: TGTGCCAGCAGCGCCTTAGCGGGAGGGACCCAAGAGACCCAGTACTTC.